The 20 T cell receptor beta chains reported below all come from one sample, sequenced in a study of T cell repertoires in cytomegalovirus infection. TCRdb independently ran MiXCR on the reads; one entry per CDR3 protein. The table shows 170,000 or so distinct CDR3 sequences, with about a sixth occurring only once. Sequences were obtained from CD8+ T cells from PBMCs. The receptors originated from a human donor in good health (CMV status not recorded). Some clones in this sample may be carry-over from other donors' samples.

This clonotype came up a few times. The V gene is TRBV20-1, the J gene TRBJ2-5, with D unresolved. The V gene's germline CDR1 is DFQATT and CDR2 SNEGSKA (reference sequence). With 7 bases removed from V and 0 bases from J, the gap between germline ends came to 6 bases. This CDR3 spans 11 amino acids. In nucleotides, the CDR3 is TGCAGTGGGGCGTACCAAGAGACCCAGTACTTC. This encodes CSGAYQETQYF.

This clonotype was seen a handful of times. The rearrangement links TRBV7-9 to TRBJ2-4; TRBD1 matches at 7 bases. J gave up 2 bases and V 5 bases, and 9 bases lay outside the gene matches. Germline V lookup: CDR1 SEHNR, CDR2 FQNEAQ (reference sequence). This CDR3 spans 16 amino acids. The DNA of the CDR3 is TGTGCCAGCAGCCGGGACAGCGAAGGGCCCAAAAACATTCAGTACTTC. This codes for CASSRDSEGPKNIQYF.

The CDR3 nucleotides are TGCAGTGCTGACATGGGACGGCGCTACGAGCAGTACTTC. Residues: CSADMGRRYEQYF. V usage is TRBV20-1 and J usage is TRBJ2-7; D assignment may be TRBD1 or TRBD2 (5 bases each). V was shortened by 5 bases and J by 3 bases, with 14 bases between the two germline ends. The germline V gene encodes CDR1 DFQATT and CDR2 SNEGSKA (reference sequence). This CDR3 spans 13 amino acids.

This clonotype was counted a few times. The genes are TRBV29-1 and TRBJ2-1, with D maybe TRBD1 (5 bases). Trimming pared 2 bases from V and 16 bases from J, leaving 6 bases between. The CDR3 runs 8 residues. Per the germline V gene, CDR1 is SQVTM and CDR2 is ANQGSEA. The CDR3 protein is CSVERGFF. The CDR3 bases are TGCAGCGTTGAAAGGGGTTTCTTC.

As to this clonotype: At one end, the junction sequence differs from germline, possibly due to a read error. The V call is TRBV4-1, the J call TRBJ1-1; no definite D call. CDR3 length: 13 amino acids. Germline V gives CDR1 MGHRA, CDR2 YSYEKL. CDR3 residues: CASSQDLNTEAFF. CDR3 sequence (DNA): TGTGCCAGCAGCCAAGATCTGAACACTGAAGCTTTCTTT.

This clonotype was detected a few times. The chain recombines TRBV7-9 with TRBJ2-2; no definite D call. Germline V gene data show CDR1 as SEHNR and CDR2 as FQNEAQ (reference sequence). V lost 4 bases, J lost 1 base, and 13 bases lay in between. The CDR3 is 16 amino acids. The DNA for the CDR3 is TGTGCCAGCAGCTCTCGGATCGACGGGAACACCGGGGAGCTGTTTTTT. Protein sequence: CASSSRIDGNTGELFF.

The J gene is TRBJ1-5, the V gene TRBV7-9; a weak D match, TRBD1 (5 bases). CDR1 and CDR2 (germline): SEHNR, FQNEAQ (reference sequence). This CDR3 is built from 15 residues. V dropped 2 bases and J dropped 5 bases, with 13 bases sitting between them. CDR3 sequence: CASSLLGSGDQPQHF. As DNA, the CDR3 is TGTGCCAGCAGCTTACTCGGCTCGGGGGATCAGCCCCAGCATTTT. The whole variable domain, remainder taken from reference TRBV7-9 and TRBJ1-5, is DTGVSQNPRHKITKRGQNVTFRCDPISEHNRLYWYRQTLGQGPEFLTYFQNEAQLEKSRLLSDRFSAERPKGSFSTLEIQRTEQGDSAMYLCASSLLGSGDQPQHFGDGTRLSIL.

This clonotype was seen a handful of times. This sequence joins TRBV4-3 and TRBJ1-1, with D hard to call. Trimming left V 1 base short and J 1 base short, with 10 bases between. The CDR3 spans 15 residues. Germline V gene data show CDR1 as LGHNA and CDR2 as YSLEER. The CDR3 nucleotides read TGCGCCAGCAGCCAAGTTCCGGGAACGAACACTGAAGCTTTCTTT. Translating gives CASSQVPGTNTEAFF.

This sequence joins TRBV12-3 or TRBV12-4 and TRBJ2-7; 7 bases map to TRBD1. The length of the CDR3 is 13 residues. The trim removed 4 bases at V and 4 bases at J, leaving 4 bases unmatched. CDR3 residues: CASSWGQMYEQYF. The CDR3 DNA reads TGTGCCAGCAGTTGGGGACAGATGTACGAGCAGTACTTC.

This rearrangement joins TRBV12-3 or TRBV12-4 to TRBJ2-7; weak D call: TRBD2 (6 bases). This CDR3 contains 11 residues. V was cut by 7 bases and J by 5 bases, with 9 bases left in between. In DNA form, the CDR3 reads TGTGCCAGCACCCCGGGGGACGAGCAGTACTTC. Its translation is CASTPGDEQYF.

This clonotype was observed a handful of times. J is TRBJ2-4 and V is TRBV28; TRBD1 agrees at 8 bases. V shed 3 bases, J shed 8 bases, and the junction held 15 bases outside the gene matches. CDR1 MDHEN and CDR2 SYDVKM come from the germline V gene. This CDR3 spans 17 amino acids. CDR3 coding DNA: TGTGCCAGCAGTTTGACACCCGGTGGACAGGGAGGCGACATTCAGTACTTC. Translated, it gives CASSLTPGGQGGDIQYF.

This clonotype occurred once. This chain uses TRBV20-1 with TRBJ1-2; no definite D call. The V gene's germline CDR1 is DFQATT and CDR2 SNEGSKA (reference sequence). V was cut by 0 bases and J by 3 bases, with 8 bases left in between. This CDR3 has 13 residues. For the CDR3, the DNA is TGCAGTGCTAGAGATACGGTTGACTATGGCTACACCTTC. Protein: CSARDTVDYGYTF.

In this sample, this clonotype turned up a few times. V is TRBV14 and J is TRBJ1-6, with D tentatively TRBD1 (5 bases). Trimming stripped 4 bases from V and 6 bases from J, with 13 bases between. Germline loops: CDR1 SGHDN, CDR2 FVKESK. The CDR3 has 15 amino acids. The CDR3 loop is CASSLSRQSNSPLHF. The CDR3 nucleotides read TGTGCCAGCAGCCTCTCCCGACAGAGTAATTCACCCCTCCACTTT. The whole variable domain, filled in from reference TRBV14 and TRBJ1-6, reads EAGVTQFPSHSVIEKGQTVTLRCDPISGHDNLYWYRRVMGKEIKFLLHFVKESKQDESGMPNNRFLAERTGGTYSTLKVQPAELEDSGVYFCASSLSRQSNSPLHFGNGTRLTVT.

The chain links TRBV7-2 to TRBJ2-5; 8 nucleotides line up with TRBD2. J gave up 2 bases and V 5 bases, and 7 bases lay outside the gene matches. CDR1 SGHTA and CDR2 FQGNSA come from the germline V gene. This CDR3 comprises 15 residues. The CDR3 sequence: CASSPPQRGQETQYF. For the CDR3, the DNA is TGTGCCAGCAGCCCTCCCCAGCGGGGGCAAGAGACCCAGTACTTC.

This clonotype was seen a handful of times. The chain carries TRBV20-1 and TRBJ2-7; 9 nucleotides align to TRBD1. V dropped 5 bases and J dropped 2; count of bases not matched to a gene: 10. The length of the CDR3 is 15 residues. Looked up from germline, CDR1 is DFQATT and CDR2 is SNEGSKA (reference sequence). CDR3 coding DNA: TGCAGTGCTTTCCACAGGGGGCGAGGAACCTACGAGCAGTACTTC. It specifies CSAFHRGRGTYEQYF.

This sequence joins TRBV20-1 and TRBJ1-2, with D perhaps matching TRBD1 (6 bases). Germline CDR1 DFQATT, CDR2 SNEGSKA (reference sequence). The CDR3 runs 12 residues. Trimming removed 5 bases from V and 5 bases from J, with 12 bases in between. The chain's CDR3 is CSAFIGGYGYTF. The CDR3, as DNA: TGCAGTGCTTTCATAGGGGGTTATGGCTACACCTTC.

This clonotype turned up a few times. The chain has TRBV6-2 or TRBV6-3 and TRBJ1-2, with D maybe TRBD1 (5 bases). Trimming left V 2 bases short and J 7 bases short, with 17 bases between. Germline loops: CDR1 MNHEY, CDR2 SVGEGT. The CDR3 sequence is 15 residues long. The CDR3, as DNA: TGTGCCAGCAGTTACGGGGCAGGTCGCCCACTTGGCTACACCTTC. Its protein is CASSYGAGRPLGYTF.

The rearrangement links TRBV20-1 to TRBJ1-2; D is ambiguous. This CDR3 region has 15 residues. The V and J ends lost 1 base and 2 bases respectively, with 14 bases between them. Germline CDR1 reads DFQATT; CDR2 reads SNEGSKA (reference sequence). CDR3 in DNA: TGCAGTGCTAGAGCCCTCCTTTTGGAAAACTATGGCTACACCTTC. It encodes CSARALLLENYGYTF.

This clonotype was counted a few times. The chain is built from TRBV4-1 and TRBJ1-1, with a possible D match to TRBD1 (6 bases). Germline CDR1 MGHRA, CDR2 YSYEKL. This CDR3 has 16 residues. With 4 bases removed from V and 4 bases from J, the gap between germline ends came to 19 bases. CDR3 coding DNA: TGCGCCAGCAGCCTCCAAGACGGGGGGGCGATCACTGAAGCTTTCTTT. It specifies CASSLQDGGAITEAFF.

The gene calls are TRBV12-3 or TRBV12-4 and TRBJ1-4; D is possibly TRBD1 (5 bases). This CDR3 is 13 amino acids long. V was clipped by 6 bases and J by 8 bases, with 13 bases between them. The CDR3: CASSRRGLEKLFF. CDR3 DNA sequence: TGTGCCAGCAGCCGGCGGGGACTGGAAAAACTGTTTTTT.